This paragraph reports one TCR beta chain. The germline CDR1 and CDR2 sequences are SGHAT and FQNNGV. V lost 2 bases and J lost 15; bases outside the gene matches: 4. The CDR3 runs 12 residues. The entry originates in a study of blood T cell repertoires in COVID-19. The overall study: PBMCs, B-cell-depleted T cells, or T cells were the source of the cDNA or gDNA that made up the material.

Here immunoSEQ multiplex PCR was the method, and the copy in TCRdb shows in-frame clones only, minus some. The profile shows 150,000 to 200,000 clones, roughly 84% of them singletons. This chain connects TRBV11-2 to TRBJ1-6; TRBD1 aligns across 7 bases. The specimen sequenced was peripheral blood. The receptor's source is a man aged 18 to 35 with active or convalescent COVID-19. The CDR3 protein is CASSLWDSNLHF. The CDR3 nucleotides are TGTGCCAGCAGCTTATGGGACAGCAACCTCCACTTT.